This is a list of T cell receptor beta chains from one sample in a study of radiotherapy plus CTLA-4 blockade in lung cancer. This table comes from immunoSEQ multiplex PCR, and its TCRdb copy is limited to in-frame clones, with some not included. This table has about 53,000 clones, approximately 84% appearing once. Specimen: peripheral blood, collected from a patient treated with radiotherapy plus ipilimumab. The source is a human donor with non-small cell lung cancer whose response to radiotherapy plus ipilimumab could not be evaluated. Both conserved end residues are part of each CDR3. The order of the fields is CDR3 protein, CDR3 DNA, V gene, clone size, D gene, J gene. The D gene is left open where the match is weak. Clone size, where shown, is once, few, many, or a class for clones that have expanded.

CASSLRLARIASPLHF | TGTGCCAGCAGCTTAAGATTGGCCCGGATAGCCTCACCCCTCCACTTT | TRBV11-2 | few | NA | TRBJ1-6
CAWSGEATAYEQYF | TGTGCCTGGAGTGGTGAAGCTACGGCCTACGAGCAGTACTTC | TRBV30 | NA | NA | TRBJ2-7
CASSPRESGYTF | TGTGCCAGCAGCCCCCGGGAGTCTGGCTACACCTTC | TRBV9 | NA | NA | TRBJ1-2
CASSQSGSSNYGYTF | TGCGCCAGCAGCCAAAGCGGGTCCTCTAACTATGGCTACACCTTC | TRBV4-3 | NA | NA | TRBJ1-2
CASSLGLAGRDEQFF | TGTGCCAGCAGCTTGGGACTAGCGGGTAGGGATGAGCAGTTCTTC | TRBV11-2 | NA | TRBD2 | TRBJ2-1
CASSLGGGQPYNEQFF | TGTGCCAGCAGCTTAGGAGGGGGACAGCCCTACAATGAGCAGTTCTTC | TRBV7-2 | NA | TRBD1 | TRBJ2-1
CASSLALLGQGNTEAFF | TGTGCCAGCAGCTTAGCGCTGCTCGGACAGGGGAACACTGAAGCTTTCTTT | TRBV7-8 | NA | TRBD1 | TRBJ1-1
CASSPPTLASSYNEQFF | TGCGCCAGCAGCCCCCCAACACTAGCGTCCTCCTACAATGAGCAGTTCTTC | TRBV4-1 | few | TRBD2 | TRBJ2-1
CASSLEGGRAAYEQYF | TGTGCCAGCAGCTTGGAGGGGGGGCGGGCGGCCTACGAGCAGTACTTC | TRBV5-5 | NA | NA | TRBJ2-7
CAARQSSYNEQFF | TGTGCCGCGCGACAGAGCTCCTACAATGAGCAGTTCTTC | TRBV28 | NA | NA | TRBJ2-1
CANLGLYGYTF | TGTGCCAACTTGGGACTCTATGGCTACACCTTC | TRBV6-1 | NA | NA | TRBJ1-2
CSVAAGSNTEAFF | TGCAGCGTTGCAGCGGGGTCGAACACTGAAGCTTTCTTT | TRBV29-1 | NA | NA | TRBJ1-1
CASRVVVASYNEQFF | TGTGCCAGCAGGGTCGTAGTCGCCTCCTACAATGAGCAGTTCTTC | TRBV7-2 | NA | NA | TRBJ2-1
CASGRLAGGGGEQFF | TGCGCCAGCGGAAGACTAGCGGGAGGAGGAGGTGAGCAGTTCTTC | TRBV5-1 | once | TRBD2 | TRBJ2-1
CATSRGELGYTF | TGTGCCACCAGCAGAGGGGAGTTGGGCTACACCTTC | TRBV15 | NA | NA | TRBJ1-2
CASTRGEQYF | TGTGCCAGCACCCGCGGGGAGCAGTACTTC | TRBV2 | NA | NA | TRBJ2-5
CASSLSGGNEQFF | TGTGCCAGCAGCCTATCCGGGGGCAATGAGCAGTTCTTC | TRBV11-2 | NA | NA | TRBJ2-1
CASSFRAGTGNEQYF | TGTGCCAGCAGCTTCAGAGCCGGGACAGGGAACGAGCAGTACTTC | TRBV7-6 | NA | TRBD1 | TRBJ2-7
CSVTLSYEQYF | TGCAGCGTGACACTCTCCTACGAGCAGTACTTC | TRBV29-1 | NA | NA | TRBJ2-7
CASSQIPGGEQYF | TGCGCCAGCAGCCAGATCCCGGGGGGCGAGCAGTACTTC | TRBV4-1 | NA | TRBD2 | TRBJ2-7
CASSLDRRNIQYF | TGTGCCAGCAGTTTAGACAGGAGGAACATTCAGTACTTC | TRBV27 | once | NA | TRBJ2-4
CAWSSDYSYNEQFF | TGTGCCTGGAGTTCGGACTACTCCTACAATGAGCAGTTCTTC | TRBV30 | NA | NA | TRBJ2-1
CASSLIAQGSYEQYF | TGTGCCAGCAGCCTAATCGCACAGGGGTCCTACGAGCAGTACTTC | TRBV4-2 | NA | TRBD1 | TRBJ2-7
CASSYRGTGATGELFF | TGTGCCAGCAGTTATAGAGGGACAGGGGCCACCGGGGAGCTGTTTTTT | TRBV6-5 | NA | TRBD1 | TRBJ2-2
CASSEMGRNTIYF | TGTGCCAGCAGTGAAATGGGCAGAAACACCATATATTTT | TRBV2 | NA | NA | TRBJ1-3
CASSPQEGGRNQPQHF | TGTGCCAGCAGTCCGCAGGAGGGGGGGCGAAATCAGCCCCAGCATTTT | TRBV28 | NA | NA | TRBJ1-5
CASSPLGPGEANYGYTF | TGTGCCAGCAGCCCGCTTGGTCCAGGCGAAGCTAACTATGGCTACACCTTC | TRBV5-6 | NA | NA | TRBJ1-2
CASRQSSTGELFF | TGTGCCAGCAGACAATCTAGCACCGGGGAGCTGTTTTTT | TRBV7-9 | NA | NA | TRBJ2-2
CASSPVGEYQPQHF | TGTGCCAGCTCACCCGTCGGGGAGTATCAGCCCCAGCATTTT | TRBV18 | NA | NA | TRBJ1-5
CASSLRGGTEAFF | TGTGCCAGCAGCTTACGGGGGGGCACTGAAGCTTTCTTT | TRBV7-9 | NA | NA | TRBJ1-1
CASTNLMGQREAFF | TGTGCCAGCACCAATTTAATGGGACAGAGGGAAGCTTTCTTT | TRBV6-1 | NA | TRBD1 | TRBJ1-1
CASSPQGARGTEAFF | TGTGCCAGCAGTCCCCAGGGGGCGCGAGGCACTGAAGCTTTCTTT | TRBV28 | NA | TRBD1 | TRBJ1-1
CASSKGTSRYF | TGTGCCAGCAGCAAGGGGACTAGCCGATACTTC | TRBV21-1 | NA | NA | TRBJ2-7
CASNLAGGNYNEQFF | TGTGCCAGCAATCTAGCGGGGGGGAATTACAATGAGCAGTTCTTC | TRBV28 | NA | TRBD2 | TRBJ2-1
CASSVGHRQETQYF | TGTGCCAGCAGCGTAGGACACCGCCAAGAGACCCAGTACTTC | TRBV7-2 | NA | NA | TRBJ2-5
CAWSFRVGELFF | TGTGCCTGGAGTTTCCGGGTAGGGGAGCTGTTTTTT | TRBV30 | NA | NA | TRBJ2-2
CASSLSAGNQPQHF | TGTGCCAGCAGTTTATCGGCCGGGAATCAGCCCCAGCATTTT | TRBV28 | NA | NA | TRBJ1-5
CASSIVGLAASQDTQYF | TGTGCCAGTAGTATAGTAGGTCTAGCAGCCAGCCAGGATACGCAGTATTTT | TRBV19 | NA | NA | TRBJ2-3
CASRTANTEAFF | TGTGCCAGTAGGACAGCGAACACTGAAGCTTTCTTT | TRBV19 | NA | NA | TRBJ1-1
CASSAPFNTGELFF | TGTGCCAGCAGTGCCCCTTTCAACACCGGGGAGCTGTTTTTT | TRBV6-1 | NA | NA | TRBJ2-2
CASSLTSVNEQYF | TGTGCCAGCAGCCTAACTAGCGTTAACGAGCAGTACTTC | TRBV7-2 | NA | TRBD2 | TRBJ2-7
CASSIREGNEQFF | TGTGCCAGTAGTATACGGGAGGGTAATGAGCAGTTCTTC | TRBV19 | NA | TRBD2 | TRBJ2-1
CAIRGGRDEKLFF | TGTGCCATTAGGGGAGGGCGGGATGAAAAACTGTTTTTT | TRBV10-3 | NA | NA | TRBJ1-4
CASSPYSAGGDDEQYF | TGTGCCAGTAGTCCCTATTCAGCGGGAGGGGACGACGAGCAGTACTTC | TRBV19 | NA | TRBD2 | TRBJ2-7
CASSVGLAQETQYF | TGTGCCAGCAGCGTCGGACTAGCCCAAGAGACCCAGTACTTC | TRBV9 | NA | TRBD2 | TRBJ2-5
CASSQDRRAGSYEQYF | TGCGCCAGCAGCCAAGATCGGAGGGCCGGGTCCTACGAGCAGTACTTC | TRBV4-3 | NA | NA | TRBJ2-7
CASSLLAGGSSPLHF | TGTGCCAGCAGCTTATTGGCAGGAGGAAGTTCACCCCTCCACTTT | TRBV7-3 | NA | NA | TRBJ1-6
CASSPLGGNYGYTF | TGTGCCAGCAGCCCCTTAGGAGGGAACTATGGCTACACCTTC | TRBV5-4 | NA | NA | TRBJ1-2
CAWILALAGPNYGYTF | TGTGCCTGGATCCTGGCTCTGGCGGGGCCTAACTATGGCTACACCTTC | TRBV30 | NA | NA | TRBJ1-2
CASSSSGFTDTQYF | TGTGCCAGCAGTTCCAGCGGCTTCACAGATACGCAGTATTTT | TRBV28 | NA | NA | TRBJ2-3
CSVQGQGFGYTF | TGCAGCGTCCAGGGACAGGGGTTTGGCTACACCTTC | TRBV29-1 | NA | TRBD1 | TRBJ1-2
CASRRLATNEKLFF | TGTGCCAGCAGGCGCCTTGCAACTAATGAAAAACTGTTTTTT | TRBV28 | NA | NA | TRBJ1-4
CASSSRDRDGYGYTF | TGCGCCAGCAGCTCCCGGGACAGGGATGGATATGGCTACACCTTC | TRBV5-1 | NA | TRBD1 | TRBJ1-2